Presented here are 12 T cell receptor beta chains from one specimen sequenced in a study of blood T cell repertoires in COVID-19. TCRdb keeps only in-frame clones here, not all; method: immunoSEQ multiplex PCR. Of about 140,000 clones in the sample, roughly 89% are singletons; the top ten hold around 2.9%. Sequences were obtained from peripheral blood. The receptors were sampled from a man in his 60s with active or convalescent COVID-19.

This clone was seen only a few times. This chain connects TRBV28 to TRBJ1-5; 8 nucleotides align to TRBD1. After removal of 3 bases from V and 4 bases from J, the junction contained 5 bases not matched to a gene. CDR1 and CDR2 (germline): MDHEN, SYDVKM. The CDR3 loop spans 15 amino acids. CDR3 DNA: TGTGCCAGCAGTTTGGGCAGGACAGGGAATCAGCCCCAGCATTTT. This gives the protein CASSLGRTGNQPQHF.

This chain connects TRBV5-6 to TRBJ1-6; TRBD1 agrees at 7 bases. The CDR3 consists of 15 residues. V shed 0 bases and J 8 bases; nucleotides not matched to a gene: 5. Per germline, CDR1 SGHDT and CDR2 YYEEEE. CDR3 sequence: CASSLVDRDDSPLHF. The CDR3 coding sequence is TGTGCCAGCAGCTTGGTAGACAGGGATGATTCACCCCTCCACTTT.

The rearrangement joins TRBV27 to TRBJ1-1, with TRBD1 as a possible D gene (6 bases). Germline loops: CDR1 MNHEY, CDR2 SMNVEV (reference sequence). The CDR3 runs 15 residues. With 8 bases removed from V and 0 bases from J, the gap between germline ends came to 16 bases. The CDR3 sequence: CASGRQATMNTEAFF. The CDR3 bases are TGTGCCAGCGGACGACAGGCAACCATGAACACTGAAGCTTTCTTT.

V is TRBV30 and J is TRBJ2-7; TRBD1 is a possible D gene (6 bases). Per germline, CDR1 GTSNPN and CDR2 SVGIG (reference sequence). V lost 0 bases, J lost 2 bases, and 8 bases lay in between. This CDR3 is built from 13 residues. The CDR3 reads CAWSVGATYEQYF. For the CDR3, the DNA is TGTGCCTGGAGTGTGGGGGCGACCTACGAGCAGTACTTC. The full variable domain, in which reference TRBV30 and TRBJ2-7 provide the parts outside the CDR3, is SQTIHQWPATLVQPVGSPLSLECTVEGTSNPNLYWYRQAAGRGLQLLFYSVGIGQISSEVPQNLSASRPQDRQFILSSKKLLLSDSGFYLCAWSVGATYEQYFGPGTRLTVT.

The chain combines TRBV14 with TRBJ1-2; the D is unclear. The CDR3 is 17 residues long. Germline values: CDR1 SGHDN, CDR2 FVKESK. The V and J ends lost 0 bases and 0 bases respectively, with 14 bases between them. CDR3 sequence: CASSQERAFRPNYGYTF. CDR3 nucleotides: TGTGCCAGCAGCCAAGAGAGGGCTTTCAGGCCTAACTATGGCTACACCTTC.

The CDR3 nucleotides read TGTGCCAGCAGTTCTCAACCAATCACAGCAAATTCACCCCTCCACTTT. It is translated as CASSSQPITANSPLHF. The J gene is TRBJ1-6, the V gene TRBV28, with no clear D. Germline values: CDR1 MDHEN, CDR2 SYDVKM. The germline V and J ends were trimmed by 4 bases and 7 bases, with 17 bases remaining between them. The CDR3 consists of 16 residues. The full variable domain, completed using reference TRBV28 and TRBJ1-6, is DVKVTQSSRYLVKRTGEKVFLECVQDMDHENMFWYRQDPGLGLRLIYFSYDVKMKEKGDIPEGYSVSREKKERFSLILESASTNQTSMYLCASSSQPITANSPLHFGNGTRLTVT.

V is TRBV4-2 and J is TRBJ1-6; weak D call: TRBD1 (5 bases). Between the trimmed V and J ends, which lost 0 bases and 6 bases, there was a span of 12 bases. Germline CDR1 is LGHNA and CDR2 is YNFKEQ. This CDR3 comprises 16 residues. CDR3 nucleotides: TGTGCCAGCAGCCAAGATCTGGGCAGGGTTAATTCACCCCTCCACTTT. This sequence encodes CASSQDLGRVNSPLHF.

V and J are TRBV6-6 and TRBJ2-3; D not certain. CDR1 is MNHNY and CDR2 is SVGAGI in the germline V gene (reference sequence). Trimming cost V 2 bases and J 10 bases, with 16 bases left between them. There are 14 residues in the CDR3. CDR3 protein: CASSYPNKENAQYF. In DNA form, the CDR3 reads TGTGCCAGCAGTTACCCTAATAAGGAGAATGCGCAGTATTTT.

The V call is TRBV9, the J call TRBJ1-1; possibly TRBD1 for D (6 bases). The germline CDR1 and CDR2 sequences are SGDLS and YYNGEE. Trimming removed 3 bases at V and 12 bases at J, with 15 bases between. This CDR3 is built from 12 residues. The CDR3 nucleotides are TGTGCCAGCAGCGCCCCTGGACAGACGCCTTTCTTT. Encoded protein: CASSAPGQTPFF.

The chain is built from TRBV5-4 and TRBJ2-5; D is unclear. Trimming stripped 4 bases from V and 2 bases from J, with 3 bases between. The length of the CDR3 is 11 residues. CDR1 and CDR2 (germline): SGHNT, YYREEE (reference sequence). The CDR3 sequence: CASSQQETQYF. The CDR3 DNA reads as TGTGCCAGCAGCCAGCAAGAGACCCAGTACTTC.

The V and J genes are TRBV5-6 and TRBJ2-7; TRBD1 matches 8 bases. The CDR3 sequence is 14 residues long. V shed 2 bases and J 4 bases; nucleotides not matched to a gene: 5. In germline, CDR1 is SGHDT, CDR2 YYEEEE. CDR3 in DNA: TGTGCCAGCAGCTTTTGGGACAGGAATTACGAGCAGTACTTC. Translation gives CASSFWDRNYEQYF.

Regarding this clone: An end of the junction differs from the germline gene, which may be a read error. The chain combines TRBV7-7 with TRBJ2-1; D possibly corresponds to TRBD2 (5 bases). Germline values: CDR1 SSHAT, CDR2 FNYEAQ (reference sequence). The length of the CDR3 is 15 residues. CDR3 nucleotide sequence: TGTGCTAGCAGCTTAGCCGACGCGGCGGGCAATGAGCAGTTCTTC. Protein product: CASSLADAAGNEQFF.